Following are 8 T cell receptor beta chains from one sample sequenced in a study of CD8+CD57+ T cells in acquired aplastic anemia. Patients picked for sequencing had shown CD8+CD57+ cell expansion detected by flow cytometry. Genomic DNA provided the template from which TCR beta VDJ and CDR3 profiles were obtained. TCRdb recomputed calls from the reads with MiXCR, one row per CDR3 protein. The profile shows roughly 290,000 distinct CDR3 sequences, 56% of them singletons. The source material was sorted CD4+, CD8+, or CD8+CD57+ T cells (not recorded which) from PBMCs. These receptor sequences come from a human donor with aplastic anemia.

The rearrangement links TRBV11-3 to TRBJ2-1, with D hard to call. The length of the CDR3 is 14 residues. Germline CDR1 is SGHNT and CDR2 is YENEEA. V lost 6 bases and J lost 0, with 9 bases in between. The CDR3 sequence: CASRAQSSYNEQFF. The CDR3 DNA reads TGTGCCAGCAGGGCCCAAAGCTCCTACAATGAGCAGTTCTTC.

This clonotype was recorded a few times. V usage is TRBV24-1 and J usage is TRBJ2-7; the match to TRBD1 covers 9 bases. The CDR3 covers 14 residues. CDR1 is KGHDR and CDR2 is SFDVKD in the germline V gene. V shed 5 bases, J shed 5 bases, and the junction held 6 bases outside the gene matches. As DNA, the CDR3 is TGTGCCACCAGTGCCCCGGACAGGGGCCACGAGCAGTACTTC. Amino acid sequence: CATSAPDRGHEQYF.

The rearrangement joins TRBV5-1 to TRBJ2-6, with D possibly being TRBD1 (6 bases). Trimming left V 3 bases short and J 4 bases short, with 14 bases between. Germline V gene data show CDR1 as SGHRS and CDR2 as YFSETQ. The CDR3 spans 16 residues. This CDR3 reads CASSSGQSEGANVLTF. The DNA for the CDR3 is TGCGCCAGCAGCTCCGGACAGAGTGAGGGGGCCAACGTCCTGACTTTC.

Points on this clonotype: A read error may produce the germline difference seen at one junction end. The chain joins TRBV7-6 to TRBJ1-1, with D possibly being TRBD1 (5 bases). The CDR3 is 15 residues long. Germline lookup yields CDR1 SGHVS and CDR2 FNYEAQ. CDR3 in DNA: TGTGCCAGCTCACCACCCGGGACGGTGAACACTGGAGCTTTCTTT. It codes for CASSPPGTVNTGAFF. The whole variable domain, remainder taken from reference TRBV7-6 and TRBJ1-1, is GAGVSQSPRYKVTKRGQDVALRCDPISGHVSLYWYRQALGQGPEFLTYFNYEAQQDKSGLPNDRFSAERPEGSISTLTIQRTEQRDSAMYRCASSPPGTVNTGAFFGQGTRLTVV.

This clonotype was detected once. The gene calls are TRBV25-1 and TRBJ2-2; D perhaps matches TRBD1 (5 bases). CDR3 length: 18 amino acids. Germline V gives CDR1 MGHDK, CDR2 SYGVNS. Trimming took 5 bases from V and 0 from J, leaving 19 bases between them. CDR3 in amino acids: CASSPGPQGCANTGELFF. In DNA form, the CDR3 reads TGTGCCAGCAGTCCGGGTCCCCAGGGCTGTGCGAACACCGGGGAGCTGTTTTTT.

Comment on this clonotype: A much larger clonotype is one base distant, so this may be a read error. The J gene is TRBJ2-5, the V gene TRBV9, with TRBD2 matching over 7 bases. The V gene end was trimmed by 4 bases and the J gene end by 5 bases; junction bases not matched to a gene: 17. The CDR3 spans 17 residues. The germline V gene encodes CDR1 SGDLS and CDR2 YYNGEE. The CDR3 DNA reads as TGTGCCAGCAGCCCAGGACTAGTGGGGGGTAGACTTGAGACCCAGTACTTC. Protein sequence: CASSPGLVGGRLETQYF. Full variable domain (missing parts from reference TRBV9 and TRBJ2-5): DSGVTQTPKHLITATGQRVTLRCSPRSGDLSVYWYQQSLDQGLQFLIQYYNGEERAKGNILERFSAQQFPDLHSELNLSSLELGDSALYFCASSPGLVGGRLETQYFGPGTRLLVL.

The chain employs TRBV20-1 and TRBJ1-3, with a possible D match to TRBD1 (5 bases). This CDR3 comprises 13 residues. The V and J ends lost 4 bases and 2 bases respectively, with 9 bases between them. CDR1 and CDR2 (germline): DFQATT, SNEGSKA (reference sequence). CDR3 residues: CSATPGPGNTIYF. The CDR3 DNA reads TGCAGTGCTACCCCAGGGCCTGGAAACACCATATATTTT.

A note on this clonotype: One junction end does not reproduce the germline sequence, and a read error may be involved. The DNA for the CDR3 is TGTGCCAGCAGCTTTGACGGTGACACTGAGGCTTTCTTT. This sequence encodes CASSFDGDTEAFF. The chain joins TRBV5-6 to TRBJ1-1; D not certain. Germline CDR1 is SGHDT and CDR2 is YYEEEE. The CDR3 loop spans 13 amino acids.